A single sample is the source of the 8 T cell receptor beta chains below, sequenced in a study of T cells after yellow fever vaccination. TCRdb used MiXCR to reprocess the 5' RACE reads, holding one entry per CDR3 protein. The sample consists of more than 200,000 distinct CDR3 sequences, 3.6% of them appearing once. Sequencing was performed on PBMCs, taken 15 days after the yellow fever booster vaccination. These receptors all stem from a man between 18 and 35 years old who received the YFV17D yellow fever vaccine.

This clonotype occurred many times. V usage is TRBV7-2 and J usage is TRBJ2-5; 7 bases match TRBD1. Germline loops: CDR1 SGHTA, CDR2 FQGNSA. V shed 1 base and J 5 bases; nucleotides not matched to a gene: 7. The CDR3 has 15 amino acids. The CDR3 loop reads CASSLDNRGIETQYF. The CDR3 region has the DNA TGTGCCAGCAGCTTAGATAACAGGGGTATTGAGACCCAGTACTTC.

About this clonotype: Being one base from a much bigger clone, this may be a read error. The chain combines TRBV6-5 with TRBJ1-1; D remains unclear. The CDR3 length is 13 residues. Germline CDR1 is MNHEY and CDR2 is SVGAGI. Trimming shortened V by 2 bases and J by 8 bases, and 12 bases separated the two germline ends. This CDR3 is CASSYRIEQEAFF. The CDR3 region has the DNA TGTGCCAGCAGTTACCGGATAGAACAAGAAGCTTTCTTT.

This clonotype came up many times. The chain is built from TRBV6-6 and TRBJ2-2; perhaps D is TRBD1 or TRBD2 (5 bases each). Germline CDR1 MNHNY, CDR2 SVGAGI (reference sequence). V gave up 7 bases and J gave up 0 bases, with 15 bases separating them. The length of the CDR3 is 16 residues. For the CDR3, the DNA is TGTGCCAGCATCCCGGGGCCAGGAGCGAACACCGGGGAGCTGTTTTTT. This sequence encodes CASIPGPGANTGELFF.

This clonotype occurred many times. This chain joins TRBV7-2 and TRBJ2-7, with 7 positions matching TRBD1. Germline CDR1 SGHTA, CDR2 FQGNSA. This CDR3 comprises 13 residues. The ends lost 5 bases at V and 6 bases at J; junction bases unmatched: 7. Here the CDR3 reads CASSPLTGFEQYF. The CDR3 DNA is TGTGCCAGCAGCCCCCTGACAGGGTTCGAGCAGTACTTC.

Ten or more counts support this clonotype. Given a much more abundant clone one base away, this may be a read error. The chain recombines TRBV7-3 with TRBJ1-1; no firm D call. The V gene's germline CDR1 is SGHTA and CDR2 FQGTGA. The CDR3 consists of 13 residues. The V end lost 4 bases, the J end lost 1 base, and 7 bases lay between the germline ends. This CDR3 is CASSSAANTEAFF. CDR3 in DNA: TGTGCCAGCAGCTCGGCAGCGAACACTGAAGCTTTCTTT.

This clonotype was detected many times. V and J are TRBV19 and TRBJ2-7; no reliable D call. The CDR3 is made up of 14 amino acids. Germline CDR1 reads LNHDA; CDR2 reads SQIVND (reference sequence). Trimming took 0 bases from V and 1 from J, leaving 7 bases between them. In DNA form, the CDR3 reads TGTGCCAGTAGTATAGATGCCCTTTCCTACGAGCAGTACTTC. The encoded protein is CASSIDALSYEQYF.

This clonotype has ten or more counts. The chain carries TRBV5-1 and TRBJ1-1; maybe TRBD1 (6 bases). The CDR3 loop spans 14 amino acids. Looked up from germline, CDR1 is SGHRS and CDR2 is YFSETQ. V lost 0 bases and J lost 3, with 9 bases in between. The CDR3 DNA reads TGCGCCAGCAGCTTGGAAGGGACATACACTGAAGCTTTCTTT. Its protein is CASSLEGTYTEAFF.

This clonotype was found many times. CDR3 loop: CASSYSSGNYGYTF. The CDR3 DNA follows: TGTGCCAGCAGTTACTCATCGGGGAACTATGGCTACACCTTC. This rearrangement joins TRBV6-5 to TRBJ1-2; no reliable D call. Looked up from germline, CDR1 is MNHEY and CDR2 is SVGAGI. V was clipped by 0 bases and J by 2 bases, with 7 bases between them. The CDR3 consists of 14 residues.